One sample yielded the 27 T cell receptor beta chains listed below, sequenced in a study of T-cell reconstitution after alpha-beta-depleted transplantation in children. Unique molecular identifiers were used to barcode this TCRbeta library. One entry per CDR3 protein, called by TCRdb with MiXCR from the PCR reads. This sample has 540,000 or so distinct CDR3 sequences, with about 21% found just once. The material sequenced was PBMCs, mostly from graft donor cells, taken 360 days after TCRalphabeta/CD19-depleted stem cell transplant. These TCRs come from a boy younger than two who had a stem cell transplant for acute myeloid leukemia, so the T cells may come from the graft donor.

This clonotype showed up just a few times. This chain links TRBV7-6 with TRBJ1-1; 9 nucleotides align to TRBD1. The germline gives CDR1 SGHVS, CDR2 FNYEAQ. The CDR3 has 13 residues. V gave up 4 bases and J gave up 7 bases; unmatched junction bases: 4. CDR3 loop: CASSSGQGLEAFF. The CDR3 region has the DNA TGTGCCAGCAGCTCTGGACAGGGGCTTGAAGCTTTCTTT.

The rearrangement joins TRBV18 to TRBJ2-1, with D uncertain. Trimming stripped 6 bases from V and 6 bases from J, with 9 bases between. In germline, CDR1 is KGHSH, CDR2 LQKENI. The CDR3 sequence is 12 residues long. In DNA, the CDR3 is TGTGCCAGCTCCCTTCCAGGCAATGAGCAGTTCTTC. Protein sequence: CASSLPGNEQFF.

Many counts were recorded for this clonotype. The rearrangement uses TRBV12-3 or TRBV12-4 and TRBJ2-3; 10 bases align to TRBD2. V lost 3 bases and J lost 1; bases outside the gene matches: 10. The CDR3 covers 18 residues. The CDR3 protein is CASSFRAGGRLRTDTQYF. CDR3 sequence (DNA): TGTGCCAGCAGTTTCAGAGCGGGGGGGCGGCTCCGCACAGATACGCAGTATTTT.

V usage is TRBV11-2 and J usage is TRBJ1-5, with D perhaps TRBD1 (5 bases). The V and J ends lost 5 bases and 1 base respectively, with 9 bases between them. Germline CDR1 reads SGHAT; CDR2 reads FQNNGV. The CDR3 is 14 amino acids. CDR3 bases: TGTGCCAGCAGCCAGCAGGGAAGCAATCAGCCCCAGCATTTT. This sequence encodes CASSQQGSNQPQHF.

The sample holds many counts of this clonotype. This chain links TRBV29-1 with TRBJ1-1; 9 bases line up with TRBD1. Germline V gene lookup returns CDR1 SQVTM and CDR2 ANQGSEA. The junction had 6 bases not matched to a gene; V was cut back by 7 bases and J by 3 bases. This CDR3 has 13 amino acids. In nucleotides, the CDR3 is TGCAGCGCCGAACGGGACAGGGACACTGAAGCTTTCTTT. It codes for CSAERDRDTEAFF. The full variable domain, rest sourced from reference TRBV29-1 and TRBJ1-1, is SAVISQKPSRDICQRGTSLTIQCQVDSQVTMMFWYRQQPGQSLTLIATANQGSEATYESGFVIDKFPISRPNLTFSTLTVSNMSPEDSSIYLCSAERDRDTEAFFGQGTRLTVV.

The chain combines TRBV6-5 with TRBJ2-3, with D perhaps being TRBD1 or TRBD2 (7 bases each). Germline lookup yields CDR1 MNHEY and CDR2 SVGAGI. This CDR3 region has 14 residues. The V end was cut by 4 bases, the J end by 5 bases, with 13 bases between. The CDR3 DNA reads as TGTGCCAGCAGTTCGCGGGGGACAGTAGATACGCAGTATTTT. This sequence encodes CASSSRGTVDTQYF.

This clonotype occurred many times. V and J are TRBV12-3 or TRBV12-4 and TRBJ2-7, with TRBD1 matching over 9 bases. Trimming removed 7 bases from V and 1 base from J; junction bases left unmatched: 5. This CDR3 contains 14 residues. Here the CDR3 reads CASTGDRASYEQYF. CDR3 coding DNA: TGTGCCAGCACCGGGGACAGGGCGTCCTACGAGCAGTACTTC.

The count of this clonotype is one. This chain joins TRBV6-1 and TRBJ2-7; TRBD1 matches 11 bases. V dropped 7 bases and J dropped 2; count of bases not matched to a gene: 7. Germline assignment: CDR1 MNHNS and CDR2 SASEGT. The CDR3 has 15 amino acids. CDR3 region: CASNPGQGGTYEQYV. CDR3 nucleotide sequence: TGTGCCAGCAACCCGGGACAGGGGGGCACCTACGAGCAGTACGTC.

This clonotype has ten or more counts. The V call is TRBV6-5, the J call TRBJ1-2; 7 bases map to TRBD1. The CDR3 covers 14 residues. CDR1 and CDR2 (germline): MNHEY, SVGAGI. V lost 4 bases and J lost 4; bases outside the gene matches: 6. The CDR3 DNA reads as TGTGCCAGCAGTTTGTCCGGGACAGTCTATGGCTACACCTTC. Translated, it gives CASSLSGTVYGYTF.

This clonotype occurred many times. The V and J genes are TRBV25-1 and TRBJ1-2, with D hard to call. Per the germline V gene, CDR1 is MGHDK and CDR2 is SYGVNS. V lost 2 bases, J lost 7 bases, and 14 bases lay in between. This CDR3 has 14 amino acids. The CDR3 DNA follows: TGTGCCAGCAGTGAAAACCGTGCATTTGGTGGCTACACCTTC. Translated, it gives CASSENRAFGGYTF.

This chain connects TRBV11-3 to TRBJ2-1; the match to TRBD2 covers 13 bases. Per germline, CDR1 SGHNT and CDR2 YENEEA. The CDR3 has 17 residues. The V segment lost 5 bases and the J segment 8 bases; nucleotides outside the gene matches: 12. In DNA form, the CDR3 reads TGTGCCAGCAGCCCGGGGACTAGCGGGGCCCAAAGGGATGAGCAGTTCTTC. Translation: CASSPGTSGAQRDEQFF.

The J gene is TRBJ2-2, the V gene TRBV6-5, with D tentatively TRBD1 (5 bases). This CDR3 comprises 15 residues. CDR1 and CDR2 from the germline V gene are MNHEY and SVGAGI. Trimming took 2 bases from V and 1 from J, leaving 8 bases between them. The CDR3 DNA follows: TGTGCCAGCAGTTACAGGGGCGGGAACACCGGGGAGCTGTTTTTT. Translating gives CASSYRGGNTGELFF.

This clonotype was counted between two and nine times. The CDR3 nucleotides are TGCAGTGCTGAATCGAGGAACACTGAAGCTTTCTTT. The encoded protein is CSAESRNTEAFF. The rearrangement joins TRBV20-1 to TRBJ1-1; D is unclear. Trimming left V 5 bases short and J 1 base short, with 8 bases between. Germline-derived CDR1 and CDR2 are DFQATT and SNEGSKA (reference sequence). The CDR3 covers 12 residues.

A single count supports this clonotype. The genes are TRBV6-2 or TRBV6-3 and TRBJ2-3, with a possible D match to TRBD1 (5 bases). The ends were cut back, 2 bases at V and 4 bases at J, with 13 bases in the middle. The CDR3 is 15 residues long. The germline gives CDR1 MNHEY, CDR2 SVGEGT. As DNA, the CDR3 is TGTGCCAGCAGTTACCCTTTACAGGCCGCAGATACGCAGTATTTT. It codes for CASSYPLQAADTQYF.

This chain uses TRBV6-1 with TRBJ1-4; D call uncertain. Germline V gene data show CDR1 as MNHNS and CDR2 as SASEGT. The CDR3 runs 11 residues. The V and J ends lost 9 bases and 8 bases respectively, with 10 bases between them. CDR3 amino acids: CASGFVEKLFF. CDR3 DNA: TGTGCCAGTGGATTCGTCGAAAAACTGTTTTTT.

This clonotype has a handful of counts. The CDR3 nucleotides are TGCAGTGCTAGAGGGCTAGCGGTAACCTACGAGCAGTACTTC. This gives the protein CSARGLAVTYEQYF. This chain connects TRBV20-1 to TRBJ2-7, with 7 bases lining up with TRBD2. The CDR3 covers 14 residues. Germline CDR1 and CDR2: DFQATT and SNEGSKA (reference sequence). J was trimmed by 2 bases and V by 1 base; bases with no gene match: 5.

V is TRBV7-9 and J is TRBJ2-3; D may be TRBD1 (6 bases). The length of the CDR3 is 15 residues. V was pared by 5 bases and J by 0 bases, with 12 bases between. In germline, CDR1 is SEHNR, CDR2 FQNEAQ (reference sequence). CDR3: CASSKTGLSTDTQYF. DNA for the CDR3: TGTGCCAGCAGCAAAACAGGGCTGAGCACAGATACGCAGTATTTT.

This clonotype was detected a few times. This sequence joins TRBV20-1 and TRBJ2-3; 11 bases align to TRBD2. J gave up 1 base and V 2 bases, and 5 bases lay outside the gene matches. Germline values: CDR1 DFQATT, CDR2 SNEGSKA (reference sequence). The CDR3 spans 16 residues. The CDR3 coding sequence is TGCAGTGCTAGAAACTTACTAGCGGGGGGCACAGATACGCAGTATTTT. It encodes CSARNLLAGGTDTQYF.

This chain connects TRBV11-1 to TRBJ2-3, with 15 bases aligning to TRBD2. This CDR3 has 18 residues. Germline trimming cut 5 bases from V and 2 bases from J; bases unmatched to any gene: 8. Germline values: CDR1 SGHAT, CDR2 FQDESV (reference sequence). The CDR3 coding sequence is TGTGCCAGCAGCCCCCGGGGACTAGCGGGGGGCCTCACAGATACGCAGTATTTT. Residues: CASSPRGLAGGLTDTQYF.

The rearrangement links TRBV7-6 to TRBJ1-2; 7 bases are shared with TRBD1. The CDR3 totals 15 residues. Trimming took 5 bases from V and 6 from J; bases not matched to a gene: 12. The V gene's germline CDR1 is SGHVS and CDR2 FNYEAQ. CDR3 DNA sequence: TGTGCCAGCAGCCCGATTCGCGGGACAGCCCATGGCTACACCTTC. Translating gives CASSPIRGTAHGYTF.

The rearrangement links TRBV20-1 to TRBJ2-1; TRBD2 matches 12 bases. Germline V CDR1 and CDR2: DFQATT, SNEGSKA (reference sequence). Trimming removed 0 bases from V and 1 base from J; junction bases left unmatched: 7. The CDR3 contains 18 residues. Here the CDR3 reads CSARDLASGGGSYNEQFF. For the CDR3, the DNA is TGCAGTGCTAGAGATTTGGCTAGCGGGGGGGGGTCCTACAATGAGCAGTTCTTC.

This clonotype was seen only a few times. The chain recombines TRBV4-1 with TRBJ2-1, with 11 bases that match TRBD2. V lost 3 bases and J lost 1; bases outside the gene matches: 5. There are 17 residues in the CDR3. Per the germline V gene, CDR1 is MGHRA and CDR2 is YSYEKL. CDR3: CASSQELAGVSYNEQFF. The CDR3 DNA reads as TGCGCCAGCAGCCAGGAACTAGCGGGGGTTTCCTACAATGAGCAGTTCTTC.

The rearrangement links TRBV15 to TRBJ2-4; TRBD2 matches 7 bases. Germline V gives CDR1 LNHNV, CDR2 YYDKDF (reference sequence). With 3 bases clipped from V and 0 bases from J, the junction kept 5 bases outside the gene matches. The length of the CDR3 is 16 residues. CDR3 residues: CATSSRDYLAKNIQYF. The CDR3 DNA follows: TGTGCCACCAGCAGCCGGGACTACCTAGCCAAAAACATTCAGTACTTC.

There are many counts of this clonotype. This chain uses TRBV6-1 with TRBJ1-6; a weak D match, TRBD1 (6 bases). The CDR3 is 15 amino acids. V lost 7 bases to trimming and J lost 1 base, with 11 bases between them. Per germline, CDR1 MNHNS and CDR2 SASEGT. The CDR3 DNA reads TGTGCCAGCAACACAGGGATGTCCTATAATTCACCCCTCCACTTT. Encoded protein: CASNTGMSYNSPLHF.

V usage is TRBV4-2 and J usage is TRBJ2-1; 7 bases align to TRBD2. Germline V lookup: CDR1 LGHNA, CDR2 YNFKEQ. This CDR3 spans 18 amino acids. After removal of 1 base from V and 0 bases from J, the junction contained 9 bases not matched to a gene. DNA of the CDR3: TGTGCCAGCAGCCAAGGAACTGAGGGAGGGAGCTCCTACAATGAGCAGTTCTTC. Its protein product is CASSQGTEGGSSYNEQFF.

This chain uses TRBV12-3 or TRBV12-4 with TRBJ2-5, with unresolved D. V was cut by 8 bases and J by 4 bases, with 17 bases left in between. The CDR3 contains 14 residues. CDR3 coding DNA: TGTGCCAGCGTCGAAACCATAGGGCGAGAGACCCAGTACTTC. Its protein product is CASVETIGRETQYF.

The V call is TRBV21-1, the J call TRBJ2-2. TRBV21-1 counts as a pseudogene. CDR3 size: 15 residues. CDR3 sequence reads: CASHHWRPNTGELFF. Written as DNA, the CDR3 is TGTGCCAGCCACCACTGGAGACCGAACACCGGGGAGCTGTTTTTT.